The next 23 T cell receptor beta chains were all read from a single sample in a study of T cell responses to AZD1222 COVID-19 vaccine. The table came from immunoSEQ multiplex PCR; TCRdb's copy has only in-frame clones and leaves some out. The sample has fewer than 200,000 clones, about nine tenths seen once. Here the sequenced sample was peripheral blood, taken on day 0 of AZD1222 vaccination. The source is an adult in good health.

The genes are TRBV15 and TRBJ2-5; D gene uncertain. The CDR3 totals 15 residues. Germline lookup yields CDR1 LNHNV and CDR2 YYDKDF (reference sequence). The V and J ends lost 5 bases and 2 bases respectively, with 15 bases between them. The chain's CDR3 is CATSPQRGNQETQYF. CDR3 DNA sequence: TGTGCCACCAGCCCCCAGCGAGGTAATCAAGAGACCCAGTACTTC.

The chain recombines TRBV2 with TRBJ2-5; the D call may be TRBD1 or TRBD2 (6 bases each). The CDR3 spans 13 residues. Trimming removed 5 bases at V and 7 bases at J, with 14 bases between. CDR1 and CDR2 from the germline V gene are SNHLY and FYNNEI. The CDR3 protein is CASSTGGRGTQYF. The CDR3 DNA reads as TGTGCCAGCAGTACCGGGGGCAGGGGGACCCAGTACTTC.

The chain joins TRBV18 to TRBJ2-3; 7 bases fit TRBD2. V lost 1 base, J lost 2 bases, and 15 bases stayed unmatched. Per germline, CDR1 KGHSH and CDR2 LQKENI. The CDR3 extends over 19 amino acids. DNA of the CDR3: TGTGCCAGCTCACCACGAGTAAGTTTCGGGAGGACTATCACAGATACGCAGTATTTT. Protein product: CASSPRVSFGRTITDTQYF.

The gene calls are TRBV11-2 and TRBJ1-6, with TRBD1 matching 9 bases. Germline lookup yields CDR1 SGHAT and CDR2 FQNNGV. The CDR3 consists of 14 residues. V was clipped by 3 bases and J by 9 bases; unmatched bases: 3. CDR3 DNA: TGTGCCAGCAGCTTGGACAGGGGCAGTTCACCCCTCCACTTT. Encoded protein: CASSLDRGSSPLHF.

The rearrangement joins TRBV4-2 to TRBJ1-4, with TRBD1 identical over 7 bases. CDR3 length: 17 residues. The germline CDR1 and CDR2 sequences are LGHNA and YNFKEQ. After removal of 4 bases from V and 0 bases from J, the junction contained 8 bases not matched to a gene. DNA for the CDR3: TGTGCCAGCAGCCTCCGGGACAGTCTTGCAACTAATGAAAAACTGTTTTTT. Amino acids: CASSLRDSLATNEKLFF.

The V call is TRBV6-2 or TRBV6-3, the J call TRBJ2-7, with D possibly being TRBD2 (5 bases). Germline CDR1 is MNHEY and CDR2 is SVGEGT. CDR3 length: 13 residues. Trimming pared 7 bases from V and 5 bases from J, leaving 15 bases between. CDR3 nucleotide sequence: TGTGCCAGCAATTATGGACTCATGGACGAGCAGTACTTC. Translated, it gives CASNYGLMDEQYF.

This clone has just a few counts. The chain is built from TRBV15 and TRBJ2-5; D gene unclear. Trimming removed 0 bases from V and 5 bases from J, with 7 bases in between. This CDR3 spans 13 amino acids. Germline V gene sequence: CDR1 LNHNV, CDR2 YYDKDF (reference sequence). CDR3: CATSRDPGETQYF. CDR3 DNA sequence: TGTGCCACCAGCAGAGATCCCGGGGAGACCCAGTACTTC.

Comments on this clone: Within the sample, other DNA sequences also encode this same CDR3. The V call is TRBV7-9, the J call TRBJ1-4; D is perhaps TRBD1 (6 bases). Germline values: CDR1 SEHNR, CDR2 FQNEAQ (reference sequence). The CDR3 loop spans 15 amino acids. Trimming stripped 1 base from V and 3 bases from J, with 9 bases between. Here the CDR3 reads CASSLGGGSNEKLFF. CDR3 sequence (DNA): TGTGCCAGCAGCTTAGGAGGGGGATCTAATGAAAAACTGTTTTTT.

The genes are TRBV6-5 and TRBJ2-5; possible D gene TRBD1, 6 bases. This CDR3 is built from 14 residues. Germline assignment: CDR1 MNHEY and CDR2 SVGAGI. Trimming took off 5 bases at V and 4 bases at J, with 14 bases between the two ends. The CDR3 sequence is CASSPDRRSETQYF. The CDR3 DNA follows: TGTGCCAGCAGTCCAGACAGGAGGTCAGAGACCCAGTACTTC.

Of note for this clone: Germline and junction disagree at one end, which may indicate a read error. V is TRBV19 and J is TRBJ2-1; unclear D gene. Per germline, CDR1 LNHDA and CDR2 SQIVND (reference sequence). This CDR3 region has 15 residues. DNA for the CDR3: TGTGCCAGTAGTCTAGACCGAAGCTCCTACAATGAGCAGTTCTTC. It translates to CASSLDRSSYNEQFF.

The chain recombines TRBV6-5 with TRBJ1-4; no firm D call. Germline CDR1 MNHEY, CDR2 SVGAGI. This CDR3 is 14 amino acids long. Trimming took off 7 bases at V and 7 bases at J, with 16 bases between the two ends. DNA for the CDR3: TGTGCCAGCAAGGTCAGGAGTGATAGTGAAAAACTGTTTTTT. Its protein product is CASKVRSDSEKLFF.

About this clone itself: Other DNA sequences in this sample translate to the same CDR3. This sequence joins TRBV12-3 or TRBV12-4 and TRBJ2-7, with a tentative D call TRBD1 (5 bases). The V end lost 3 bases, the J end lost 3 bases, and 9 bases lay between the germline ends. The CDR3 is made up of 13 amino acids. The CDR3 is CASSFQGYYEQYF. The CDR3 nucleotides read TGTGCCAGCAGTTTTCAGGGTTACTACGAGCAGTACTTC.

The chain couples TRBV7-9 to TRBJ2-7, with 9 bases fitting TRBD2. Trimming removed 1 base from V and 3 bases from J; junction bases left unmatched: 4. This CDR3 is 15 amino acids long. CDR1 is SEHNR and CDR2 is FQNEAQ in the germline V gene (reference sequence). This CDR3 reads CASSLVTSGYYEQYF. In DNA, the CDR3 is TGTGCCAGCAGCTTAGTGACTAGCGGTTACTACGAGCAGTACTTC.

The chain carries TRBV2 and TRBJ2-1, with 9 bases lining up with TRBD2. This CDR3 contains 15 residues. Germline CDR1 is SNHLY and CDR2 is FYNNEI. Trimming took 7 bases from V and 8 from J; bases not matched to a gene: 12. CDR3 region: CASTERRGGHDEQFF. DNA of the CDR3: TGTGCCAGCACCGAGCGGCGGGGGGGCCACGATGAGCAGTTCTTC.

The chain has TRBV7-9 and TRBJ1-5; 10 nucleotides match TRBD1. CDR3 length equals 15 residues. CDR1 is SEHNR, CDR2 FQNEAQ, per germline (reference sequence). The V segment lost 1 base and the J segment 7 bases; nucleotides outside the gene matches: 4. The CDR3 DNA reads as TGTGCCAGCAGCTTAGGGACAGGGGGTGGACAGCCCCAGCATTTT. It yields the protein CASSLGTGGGQPQHF.

The chain recombines TRBV27 with TRBJ2-3; D gene uncertain. V was cut by 2 bases and J by 0 bases, with 6 bases left in between. Germline V gives CDR1 MNHEY, CDR2 SMNVEV (reference sequence). The CDR3 runs 14 residues. CDR3 amino acids: CASSLGVSTDTQYF. Written as DNA, the CDR3 is TGTGCCAGCAGTTTAGGGGTCAGCACAGATACGCAGTATTTT.

The V gene is TRBV4-3, the J gene TRBJ1-2; TRBD1 matches at 8 bases. J gave up 6 bases and V 1 base, and 7 bases lay outside the gene matches. This CDR3 contains 15 residues. The germline gives CDR1 LGHNA, CDR2 YSLEER. The CDR3 region is CASSQGDRRTHGYTF. The CDR3, as DNA: TGCGCCAGCAGCCAAGGGGACAGGAGGACGCATGGCTACACCTTC.

The V gene is TRBV7-8, the J gene TRBJ2-7; D unresolved. V gave up 1 base and J gave up 1 base, with 8 bases separating them. CDR1 SGHVS and CDR2 FQNEAQ come from the germline V gene. This CDR3 region has 14 residues. CDR3 sequence: CASSLGPVSYEQYF. CDR3 coding DNA: TGTGCCAGCAGCTTAGGTCCGGTATCCTACGAGCAGTACTTC.

V is TRBV5-1 and J is TRBJ2-7; tentatively, D is TRBD1 (5 bases). CDR3 length equals 18 residues. Per the germline V gene, CDR1 is SGHRS and CDR2 is YFSETQ. Deletions cut 4 bases from V and 2 bases from J, with 25 bases between. CDR3 sequence: CASSPPPRMAGRPYEQYF. The CDR3 bases are TGCGCCAGCAGCCCGCCACCCCGTATGGCAGGGCGCCCCTACGAGCAGTACTTC.

The chain recombines TRBV5-1 with TRBJ2-1; TRBD2 aligns across 7 bases. Trimming at V came to 0 bases and at J to 4 bases, leaving 10 bases not matched to a gene. The CDR3 consists of 17 residues. Germline V lookup: CDR1 SGHRS, CDR2 YFSETQ. The CDR3 nucleotides are TGCGCCAGCAGCTTGGCCTTTTTTAGGGACTATTACAATGAGCAGTTCTTC. Translated, it gives CASSLAFFRDYYNEQFF.

This chain connects TRBV7-2 to TRBJ1-5; no reliable D call. Trimming stripped 1 base from V and 4 bases from J, with 11 bases between. The CDR3 loop spans 15 amino acids. CDR1 SGHTA and CDR2 FQGNSA come from the germline V gene. The CDR3 DNA reads as TGTGCCAGCAGCTTAGGTCGAGGGATAAATCAGCCCCAGCATTTT. It encodes CASSLGRGINQPQHF.

The chain has TRBV10-1 and TRBJ2-3; 7 bases are shared with TRBD1. Trimming took 5 bases from V and 6 from J; bases not matched to a gene: 5. The CDR3 spans 13 residues. Germline CDR1 reads WNHNN; CDR2 reads SYGVQD (reference sequence). The CDR3 DNA sequence: TGCGCCAGCAGTCGGCAGGGGGTGGATACGCAGTATTTT. Protein sequence: CASSRQGVDTQYF.

There are a few counts of this clone. The chain recombines TRBV6-1 with TRBJ2-1, with D perhaps assigned TRBD1 or TRBD2 (5 bases each). Germline lookup yields CDR1 MNHNS and CDR2 SASEGT. CDR3 length: 15 residues. Trimming cost V 2 bases and J 2 bases, with 10 bases left between them. The CDR3 region has the DNA TGTGCCAGCAGTGAAACCGGGACCACCTACAATGAGCAGTTCTTC. This gives the protein CASSETGTTYNEQFF.